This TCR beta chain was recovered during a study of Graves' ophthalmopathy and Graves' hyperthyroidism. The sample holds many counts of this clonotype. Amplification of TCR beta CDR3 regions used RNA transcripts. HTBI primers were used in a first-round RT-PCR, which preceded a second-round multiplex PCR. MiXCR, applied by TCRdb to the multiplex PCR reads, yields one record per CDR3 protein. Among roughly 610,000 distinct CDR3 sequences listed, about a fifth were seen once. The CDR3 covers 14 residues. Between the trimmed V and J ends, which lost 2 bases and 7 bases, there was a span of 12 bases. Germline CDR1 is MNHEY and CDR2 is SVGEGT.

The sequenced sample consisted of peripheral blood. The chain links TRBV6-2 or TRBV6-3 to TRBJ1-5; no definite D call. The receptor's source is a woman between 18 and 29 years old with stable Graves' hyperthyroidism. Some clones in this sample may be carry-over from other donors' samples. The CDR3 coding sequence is TGTGCCAGCAGTTACCGAGTGGACGTGCAGCCCCAGCATTTT. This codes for CASSYRVDVQPQHF.